This entry lists 5 T cell receptor beta chains sequenced from one sample in a study of shared clonotypes between healthy human individuals. Produced via immunoSEQ multiplex PCR; TCRdb's table is partial and in-frame only. The sample holds fewer than 2.5 million clones, roughly 93% seen once. Sequencing was performed on naive CD4+ T cells from PBMCs. Subset described: CD45RA+ positively selected. The receptor source for this set is a man younger than 35 in good health. Some clones in this sample may be carry-over from other donors' samples.

The chain uses TRBV5-5 and TRBJ1-4; 7 bases are shared with TRBD1. In germline, CDR1 is SGHKS, CDR2 YYEKEE (reference sequence). The CDR3 has 14 amino acids. Trimming removed 5 bases from V and 5 bases from J; junction bases left unmatched: 6. The CDR3 DNA follows: TGTGCCAGCAGTCAGGGGGGGATCAATGAAAAACTGTTTTTT. Translated, it gives CASSQGGINEKLFF.

V gene TRBV5-4 combines with J gene TRBJ2-7; 8 bases align to TRBD1. Trimming removed 0 bases from V and 5 bases from J; junction bases left unmatched: 4. The CDR3 runs 14 residues. Germline-derived CDR1 and CDR2 are SGHNT and YYREEE (reference sequence). CDR3: CASSLGGQDHEQYF. The CDR3 DNA is TGTGCCAGCAGCTTGGGGGGACAGGACCACGAGCAGTACTTC.

The V call is TRBV5-1, the J call TRBJ1-2; TRBD1 matches at 8 bases. The CDR3 has 13 residues. Germline loops: CDR1 SGHRS, CDR2 YFSETQ. After removal of 4 bases from V and 14 bases from J, the junction contained 13 bases not matched to a gene. The CDR3 DNA is TGCGCCAGCAGCCAAGAAACTCGGACAGGGTCTACCTTC. It codes for CASSQETRTGSTF.

As regards this clone: This sample also contains other DNA sequences that code for the same CDR3. The J gene is TRBJ2-5, the V gene TRBV29-1; a weak D match, TRBD2 (7 bases). This CDR3 comprises 12 residues. V was pared by 4 bases and J by 3 bases, with 9 bases between. Germline-derived CDR1 and CDR2 are SQVTM and ANQGSEA. The CDR3 is CSVVGGEETQYF. CDR3 sequence (DNA): TGCAGCGTTGTAGGGGGGGAAGAGACCCAGTACTTC.

V usage is TRBV28 and J usage is TRBJ1-1; possible D gene TRBD1, 5 bases. Germline V lookup: CDR1 MDHEN, CDR2 SYDVKM. The V end lost 3 bases, the J end lost 3 bases, and 20 bases lay between the germline ends. This CDR3 contains 17 residues. Here the CDR3 reads CASSFPLSLQVDTEAFF. In nucleotides, the CDR3 is TGTGCCAGCAGTTTCCCCCTCTCATTACAGGTGGACACTGAAGCTTTCTTT. The variable domain in full, completed from reference TRBV28 and TRBJ1-1, reads DVKVTQSSRYLVKRTGEKVFLECVQDMDHENMFWYRQDPGLGLRLIYFSYDVKMKEKGDIPEGYSVSREKKERFSLILESASTNQTSMYLCASSFPLSLQVDTEAFFGQGTRLTVV.